Each of the 9 T cell receptor beta chains below was sequenced from the same sample in a study of CD8 T cells in ankylosing spondylitis (dated by TCRdb to about 2017). Findings and caveats that apply to the study as a whole: Blood from ankylosing spondylitis patients appeared to be characterized by a TCR beta motif composed of 7 to 9 highly homologous amino acid variants.

Their specific antigens are unknown. The library came from 5' RACE. The instrument was an Illumina HiSeq 2500. TCRdb reworked the public reads: Q25 trimming with fastp, MiXCR clone assembly, productive beta chains retained. CDR3 protein duplicates are merged, each entry listing the most common genes and DNA. The sample profile shows 750,000 to 850,000 distinct CDR3 sequences; 10% to 15% of them were found once. The ten largest clones take up roughly 0.51% of the sample. The sample taken for sequencing was blood, either unsorted or a sorted T cell fraction (not recorded which). These receptor sequences come from a male donor with ankylosing spondylitis.

In this sample, this clonotype turned up once. This chain links TRBV7-2 with TRBJ2-7; D is undetermined. The CDR3 is 14 amino acids. The germline gives CDR1 SGHTA, CDR2 FQGNSA. V gave up 5 bases and J gave up 6 bases, with 17 bases separating them. CDR3 protein: CASSPRGLWGEQYF. The CDR3 coding sequence is TGTGCCAGCAGCCCCCGAGGCCTCTGGGGCGAGCAGTACTTC. Using reference TRBV7-2 and TRBJ2-7 for the parts outside the CDR3, the full variable domain is GAGVSQSPSNKVTEKGKDVELRCDPISGHTALYWYRQSLGQGLEFLIYFQGNSAPDKSGLPSDRFSAERTGGSVSTLTIQRTQQEDSAVYLCASSPRGLWGEQYFGPGTRLTVT.

This clonotype was seen more than once but under ten times. DNA for the CDR3: TGTGCCAGCAGTTATGACAGAGAAGCGGGCTACACCTTC. It encodes CASSYDREAGYTF. This rearrangement joins TRBV28 to TRBJ1-2; the D gene is possibly TRBD1 (5 bases). V was cut by 4 bases and J by 8 bases, with 14 bases left in between. The length of the CDR3 is 13 residues. Germline CDR1 is MDHEN and CDR2 is SYDVKM.

CDR3 region: CASALGRGTYEQYF. The CDR3 DNA reads as TGTGCCAGCGCCCTCGGGCGGGGGACCTACGAGCAGTACTTC. This chain links TRBV27 with TRBJ2-7, with 7 bases lining up with TRBD2. This CDR3 is 14 amino acids long. The germline gives CDR1 MNHEY, CDR2 SMNVEV (reference sequence). V was pared by 8 bases and J by 2 bases, with 9 bases of the junction left unmatched.

The sample holds a few counts of this clonotype. This chain uses TRBV10-3 with TRBJ1-2; a weak D match, TRBD1 (6 bases). Trimming removed 6 bases from V and 8 bases from J, with 19 bases in between. The CDR3 length is 14 residues. Per germline, CDR1 ENHRY and CDR2 SYGVKD. CDR3 bases: TGTGCCATCAGCTTGACAGGATTTGAAGGGGGCTACACCTTC. As protein: CAISLTGFEGGYTF.

This chain connects TRBV20-1 to TRBJ1-4; 11 bases map to TRBD1. The germline CDR1 and CDR2 sequences are DFQATT and SNEGSKA (reference sequence). V dropped 0 bases and J dropped 7; count of bases not matched to a gene: 7. The CDR3 is made up of 16 amino acids. CDR3 DNA sequence: TGCAGTGCTAGAGATTATGGACAGGGGGCTTTTGAAAAACTGTTTTTT. Its protein product is CSARDYGQGAFEKLFF.

This clonotype came up a few times. CDR3 in amino acids: CASSFRGRDSPLHF. CDR3 coding DNA: TGTGCCAGCAGTTTTCGGGGAAGAGATTCACCCCTCCACTTT. The rearrangement links TRBV28 to TRBJ1-6; no firm D call. V lost 3 bases, J lost 8 bases, and 11 bases lay in between. In germline, CDR1 is MDHEN, CDR2 SYDVKM. The CDR3 is 14 residues long.

This clonotype was seen many times. The V gene is TRBV20-1, the J gene TRBJ1-4; 8 bases align to TRBD1. Per the germline V gene, CDR1 is DFQATT and CDR2 is SNEGSKA (reference sequence). This CDR3 has 13 amino acids. V dropped 4 bases and J dropped 7; count of bases not matched to a gene: 5. CDR3 residues: CSAMDRVGEKLFF. The CDR3 nucleotides read TGCAGTGCTATGGACAGGGTCGGTGAAAAACTGTTTTTT.

The chain combines TRBV12-3 or TRBV12-4 with TRBJ1-1; D call uncertain. The CDR3 is 14 residues long. V was shortened by 3 bases and J by 4 bases, with 12 bases between the two germline ends. The CDR3 nucleotides read TGTGCCAGCAGTTTGCGACCCCCGGGCACTGAAGCTTTCTTT. As protein: CASSLRPPGTEAFF.

This rearrangement joins TRBV28 to TRBJ2-7; weak D call: TRBD1 (6 bases). The CDR3 consists of 13 residues. V dropped 10 bases and J dropped 4 bases, with 17 bases sitting between them. CDR1 is MDHEN and CDR2 is SYDVKM in the germline V gene. The CDR3 sequence is CATNPGQAYEQYF. The CDR3 nucleotides are TGTGCCACCAACCCGGGACAAGCTTACGAGCAGTACTTC.